The 7 T cell receptor beta chains below were found in one sample sequenced in a study of T-cell memory formation after mild COVID-19. TCRdb passed the 5' RACE reads through MiXCR, listing each CDR3 protein once. The table includes 500,000 to 550,000 distinct CDR3 sequences, roughly 22% detected once. The specimen sequenced was PBMCs or a T cell subset sorted from them (not recorded which). The origin of the receptors is an adult woman who had mild COVID-19 (a few samples of this study predate the infection). Cell type and time point are not known.

This clonotype was counted many times. The rearrangement uses TRBV7-6 and TRBJ2-1, with D possibly called TRBD1 or TRBD2 (5 bases each). CDR3 length equals 14 residues. In germline, CDR1 is SGHVS, CDR2 FNYEAQ. Trimming removed 7 bases at V and 5 bases at J, with 15 bases between. This CDR3 is CASTQSVGHNEQFF. CDR3 DNA: TGTGCCAGCACCCAGTCAGTGGGACACAATGAGCAGTTCTTC. Drawing the rest from reference TRBV7-6 and TRBJ2-1, the complete variable domain is GAGVSQSPRYKVTKRGQDVALRCDPISGHVSLYWYRQALGQGPEFLTYFNYEAQQDKSGLPNDRFSAERPEGSISTLTIQRTEQRDSAMYRCASTQSVGHNEQFFGPGTRLTVL.

This clonotype was recorded a few times. V and J are TRBV5-1 and TRBJ2-3; no definite D call. V lost 0 bases, J lost 5 bases, and 16 bases lay in between. CDR3 length: 16 amino acids. CDR1 and CDR2 from the germline V gene are SGHRS and YFSETQ. CDR3 nucleotides: TGCGCCAGCAGCTTGGGAAGTGGGCCGACGAAAGATACGCAGTATTTT. It codes for CASSLGSGPTKDTQYF. The full variable domain, completed using reference TRBV5-1 and TRBJ2-3, is KAGVTQTPRYLIKTRGQQVTLSCSPISGHRSVSWYQQTPGQGLQFLFEYFSETQRNKGNFPGRFSGRQFSNSRSEMNVSTLELGDSALYLCASSLGSGPTKDTQYFGPGTRLTVL.

This clonotype was picked up a small number of times. The chain couples TRBV15 to TRBJ2-3, with a weak D call TRBD1 (6 bases). Germline V gives CDR1 LNHNV, CDR2 YYDKDF (reference sequence). V lost 3 bases to trimming and J lost 4 bases, with 17 bases between them. CDR3 size: 16 residues. The CDR3 sequence: CATSRAGTPGADTQYF. The CDR3 DNA follows: TGTGCCACCAGCAGGGCCGGGACACCAGGCGCAGATACGCAGTATTTT.

This clonotype was detected only once. The chain is built from TRBV30 and TRBJ1-1; D is possibly TRBD1 (6 bases). The CDR3 has 15 residues. Germline V gene data show CDR1 as GTSNPN and CDR2 as SVGIG (reference sequence). V lost 3 bases to trimming and J lost 11 bases, with 25 bases between them. In DNA, the CDR3 is TGTGCCTGGAGAGGGGGGATAGGACAACCTCGAGCGGCTTTCTTT. The encoded protein is CAWRGGIGQPRAAFF.

The J gene is TRBJ2-2, the V gene TRBV5-1; D might be TRBD1 (6 bases). The length of the CDR3 is 15 residues. Germline V gives CDR1 SGHRS, CDR2 YFSETQ. Trimming stripped 4 bases from V and 8 bases from J, with 18 bases between. The CDR3 DNA sequence: TGCGCCAGCAGCCTCCAGACAGGATGGACGGGGGAGCTGTTTTTT. It translates to CASSLQTGWTGELFF.

This clonotype has just a few counts. The rearrangement uses TRBV6-5 and TRBJ2-1; TRBD2 matches 10 bases. Germline trimming cut 5 bases from V and 4 bases from J; bases unmatched to any gene: 11. Germline values: CDR1 MNHEY, CDR2 SVGAGI. The CDR3 has 17 residues. In DNA, the CDR3 is TGTGCCAGCAGTGCACTAGCGGGAAAGGCTGGGTACAATGAGCAGTTCTTC. Protein sequence: CASSALAGKAGYNEQFF.

V is TRBV15 and J is TRBJ2-1; either TRBD1 or TRBD2 may supply D (5 bases each). This CDR3 has 13 amino acids. Germline CDR1 LNHNV, CDR2 YYDKDF (reference sequence). The germline V and J ends were trimmed by 5 bases and 9 bases, with 14 bases remaining between them. CDR3 protein: CATSSDFGGEQFF. The CDR3 nucleotides are TGTGCCACCAGCTCAGATTTTGGGGGTGAGCAGTTCTTC.